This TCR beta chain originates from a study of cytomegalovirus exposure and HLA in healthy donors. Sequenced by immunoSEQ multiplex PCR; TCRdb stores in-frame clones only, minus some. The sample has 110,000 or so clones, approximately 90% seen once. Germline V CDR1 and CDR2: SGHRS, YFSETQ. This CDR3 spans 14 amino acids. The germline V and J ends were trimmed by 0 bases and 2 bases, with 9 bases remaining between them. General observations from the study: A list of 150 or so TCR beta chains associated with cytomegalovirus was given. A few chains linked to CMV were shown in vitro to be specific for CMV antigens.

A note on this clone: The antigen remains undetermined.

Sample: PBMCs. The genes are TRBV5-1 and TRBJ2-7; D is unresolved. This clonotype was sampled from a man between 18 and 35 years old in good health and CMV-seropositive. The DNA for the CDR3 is TGCGCCAGCAGCTTGGATGGCTCAGCCTACGAGCAGTACTTC. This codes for CASSLDGSAYEQYF.